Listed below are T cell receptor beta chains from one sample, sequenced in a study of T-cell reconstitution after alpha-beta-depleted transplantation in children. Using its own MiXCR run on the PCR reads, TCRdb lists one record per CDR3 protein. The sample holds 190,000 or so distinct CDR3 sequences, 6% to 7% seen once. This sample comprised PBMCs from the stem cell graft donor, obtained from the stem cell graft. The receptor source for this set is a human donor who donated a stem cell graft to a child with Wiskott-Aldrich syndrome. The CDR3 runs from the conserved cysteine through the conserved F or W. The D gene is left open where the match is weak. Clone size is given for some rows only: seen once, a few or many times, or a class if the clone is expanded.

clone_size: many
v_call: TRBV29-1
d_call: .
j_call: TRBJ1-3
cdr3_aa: CSVELRGGLNGNTIYF
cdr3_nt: TGCAGCGTTGAATTACGGGGGGGACTTAATGGAAACACCATATATTTT

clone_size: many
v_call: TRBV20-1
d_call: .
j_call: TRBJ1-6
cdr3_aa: CSATGQIYNSPLHF
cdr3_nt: TGCAGTGCAACCGGACAGATATATAATTCACCCCTCCACTTT

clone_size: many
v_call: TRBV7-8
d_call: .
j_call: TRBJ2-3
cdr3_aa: CASSSLFGDTQYF
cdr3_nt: TGTGCCAGCAGCTCCCTCTTTGGAGATACGCAGTATTTT

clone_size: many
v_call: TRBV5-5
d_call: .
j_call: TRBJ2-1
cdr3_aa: CASSLVGQGDEQFF
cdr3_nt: TGTGCCAGCAGCTTGGTGGGGCAGGGTGATGAGCAGTTCTTC

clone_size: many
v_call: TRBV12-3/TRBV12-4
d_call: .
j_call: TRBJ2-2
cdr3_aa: CASSLAQGSPGELFF
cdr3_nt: TGTGCCAGCAGTTTGGCTCAGGGTTCACCCGGGGAGCTGTTTTTT

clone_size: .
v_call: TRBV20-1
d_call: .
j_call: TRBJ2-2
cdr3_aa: CSAERENTGELFF
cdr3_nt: TGCAGTGCTGAGAGGGAGAACACCGGGGAGCTGTTTTTT

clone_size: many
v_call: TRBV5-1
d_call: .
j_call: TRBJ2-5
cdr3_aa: CASSLEAGRETQYF
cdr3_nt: TGCGCCAGCAGCTTGGAGGCGGGTCGAGAGACCCAGTACTTC

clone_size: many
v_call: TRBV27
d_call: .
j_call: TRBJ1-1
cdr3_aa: CASSFRANTEAFF
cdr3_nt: TGTGCCAGCAGTTTCCGGGCAAACACTGAAGCTTTCTTT

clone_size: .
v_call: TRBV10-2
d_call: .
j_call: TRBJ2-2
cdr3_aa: CASSESGRTGELFF
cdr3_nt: TGCGCCAGCAGTGAGTCGGGAAGAACCGGGGAGCTGTTTTTT

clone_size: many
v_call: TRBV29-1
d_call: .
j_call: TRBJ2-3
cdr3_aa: CSVDEGSSGADTQYF
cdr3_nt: TGCAGCGTTGATGAGGGCTCCTCAGGGGCAGATACGCAGTATTTT

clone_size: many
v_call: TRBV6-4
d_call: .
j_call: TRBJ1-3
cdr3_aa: CASSEAGVSNTIYF
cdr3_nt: TGTGCCAGCAGTGAGGCAGGCGTTTCAAACACCATATATTTT

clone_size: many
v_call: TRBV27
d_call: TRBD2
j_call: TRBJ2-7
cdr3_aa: CASSARPVLAASSYEQYF
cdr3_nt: TGTGCCAGCAGTGCCCGCCCGGTTCTAGCGGCTAGCTCCTACGAGCAGTACTTC

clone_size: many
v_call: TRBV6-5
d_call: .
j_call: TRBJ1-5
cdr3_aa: CASSYSEGQPQHF
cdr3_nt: TGTGCCAGCAGTTACTCCGAGGGCCAGCCCCAGCATTTT

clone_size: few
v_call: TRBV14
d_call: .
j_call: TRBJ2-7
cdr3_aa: CASSPPGSLSYEQYF
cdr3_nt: TGTGCCAGCAGCCCCCCCGGTTCTCTCTCCTACGAGCAGTACTTC

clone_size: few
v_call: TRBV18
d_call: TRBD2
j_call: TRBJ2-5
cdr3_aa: CASSRTGGGPEETQYF
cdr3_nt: TGTGCCAGCTCTCGAACCGGCGGGGGGCCCGAAGAGACCCAGTACTTC

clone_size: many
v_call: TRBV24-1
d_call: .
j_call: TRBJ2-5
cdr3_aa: CATSEIKEQETQYF
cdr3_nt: TGTGCCACCAGTGAGATTAAGGAGCAAGAGACCCAGTACTTC